This T cell receptor beta chain was sequenced for a study of blood T cell repertoires in COVID-19. Study summary: COVID-19 samples from acute and convalescent phases originated in the United States, Italy and Spain. Sample material is recorded as cDNA or gDNA derived from T cells, B-cell-depleted T cells, or PBMCs.

This CDR3 comprises 11 residues. On this clone: An end of the junction differs from the germline gene, which may be a read error.

Original processing methods: For nucleated cells, counts were estimated from reference gene primer amplification. Clones were read by immunoSEQ multiplex PCR, and TCRdb kept only the in-frame ones, dropping some. That table furnishes V, J and clone size, whereas the DNA furnished D and trimming. The table lists a few hundred thousand clones, roughly 80% of them singletons. Sequenced input: peripheral blood. The TCR sequence derives from a woman older than 75 with acute or convalescent COVID-19. The chain recombines TRBV12-3 or TRBV12-4 with TRBJ1-1; D may be TRBD1 (6 bases). The chain's CDR3 is CASSSGQRPFF. Written as DNA, the CDR3 is TGTGCCAGCAGTTCTGGACAGCGCCCCTTTTTT.